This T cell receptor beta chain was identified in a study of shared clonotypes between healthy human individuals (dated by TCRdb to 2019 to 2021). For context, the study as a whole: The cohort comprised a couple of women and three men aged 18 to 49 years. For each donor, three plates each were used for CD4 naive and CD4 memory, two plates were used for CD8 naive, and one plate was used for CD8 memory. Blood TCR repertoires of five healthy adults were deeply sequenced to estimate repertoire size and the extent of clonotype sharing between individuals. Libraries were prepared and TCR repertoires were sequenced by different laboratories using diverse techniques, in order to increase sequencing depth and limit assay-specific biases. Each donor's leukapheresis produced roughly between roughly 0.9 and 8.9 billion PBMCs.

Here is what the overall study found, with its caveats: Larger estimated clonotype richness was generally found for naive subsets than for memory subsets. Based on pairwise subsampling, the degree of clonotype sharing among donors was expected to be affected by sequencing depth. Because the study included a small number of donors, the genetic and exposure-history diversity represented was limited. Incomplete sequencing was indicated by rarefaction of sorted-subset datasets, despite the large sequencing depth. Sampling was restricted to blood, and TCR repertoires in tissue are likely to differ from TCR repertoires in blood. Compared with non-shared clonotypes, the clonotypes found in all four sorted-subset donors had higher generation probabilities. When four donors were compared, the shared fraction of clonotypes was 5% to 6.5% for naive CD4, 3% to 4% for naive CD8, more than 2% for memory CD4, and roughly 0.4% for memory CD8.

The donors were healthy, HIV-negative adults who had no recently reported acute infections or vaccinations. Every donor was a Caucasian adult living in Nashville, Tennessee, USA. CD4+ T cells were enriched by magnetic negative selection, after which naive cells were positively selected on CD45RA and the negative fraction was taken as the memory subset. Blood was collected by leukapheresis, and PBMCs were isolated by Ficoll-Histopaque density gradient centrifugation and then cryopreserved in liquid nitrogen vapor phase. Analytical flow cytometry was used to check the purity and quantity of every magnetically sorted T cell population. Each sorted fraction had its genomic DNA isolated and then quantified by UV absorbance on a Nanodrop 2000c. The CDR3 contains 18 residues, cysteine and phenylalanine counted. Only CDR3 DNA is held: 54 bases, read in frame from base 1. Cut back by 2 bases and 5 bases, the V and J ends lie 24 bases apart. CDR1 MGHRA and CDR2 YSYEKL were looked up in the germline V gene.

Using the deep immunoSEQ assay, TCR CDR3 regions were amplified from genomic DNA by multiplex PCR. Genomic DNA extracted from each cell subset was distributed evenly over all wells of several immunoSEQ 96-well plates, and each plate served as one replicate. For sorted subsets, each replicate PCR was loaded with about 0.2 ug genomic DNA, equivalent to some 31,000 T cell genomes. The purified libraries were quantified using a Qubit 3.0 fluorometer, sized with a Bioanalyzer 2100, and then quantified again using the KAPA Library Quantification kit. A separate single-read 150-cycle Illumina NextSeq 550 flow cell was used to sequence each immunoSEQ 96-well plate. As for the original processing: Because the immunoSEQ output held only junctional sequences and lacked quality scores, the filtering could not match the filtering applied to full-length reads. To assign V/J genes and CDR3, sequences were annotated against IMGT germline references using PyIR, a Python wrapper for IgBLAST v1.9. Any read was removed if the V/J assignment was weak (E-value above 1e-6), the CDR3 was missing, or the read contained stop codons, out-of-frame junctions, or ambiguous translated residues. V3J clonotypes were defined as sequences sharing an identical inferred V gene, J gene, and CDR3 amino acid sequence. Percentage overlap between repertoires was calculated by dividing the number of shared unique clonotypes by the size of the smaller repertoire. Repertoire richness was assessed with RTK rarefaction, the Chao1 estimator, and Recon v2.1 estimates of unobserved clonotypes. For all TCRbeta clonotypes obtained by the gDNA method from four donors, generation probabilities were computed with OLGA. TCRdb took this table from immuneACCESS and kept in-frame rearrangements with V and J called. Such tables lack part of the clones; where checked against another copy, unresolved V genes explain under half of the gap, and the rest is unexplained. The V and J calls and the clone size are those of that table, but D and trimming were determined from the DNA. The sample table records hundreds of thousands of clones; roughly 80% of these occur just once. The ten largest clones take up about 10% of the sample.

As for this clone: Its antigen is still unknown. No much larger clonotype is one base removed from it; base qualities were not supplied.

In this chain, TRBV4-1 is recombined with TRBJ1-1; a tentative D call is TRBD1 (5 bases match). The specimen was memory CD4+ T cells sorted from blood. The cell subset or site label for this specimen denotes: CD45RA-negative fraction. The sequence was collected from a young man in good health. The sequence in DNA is TGCGCCAGCAGCCAACGGCCCATTGGGGAGATCGGGGGGACTGAAGCTTTCTTT. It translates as CASSQRPIGEIGGTEAFF.